This passage covers 32 T cell receptor beta chains from one sample sequenced in a study of prognosis after radiotherapy for stage I lung cancer. Multiplex PCR in two rounds served to amplify TCR beta CDR3 from genomic DNA. First-round PCR amplification was performed with primers specific to each TRBV and TRBJ gene. TCRdb fed the multiplex PCR reads into MiXCR, producing one record per CDR3 protein. The table includes about 59,000 distinct CDR3 sequences, approximately 25% detected once. The material was PBMCs, obtained before or after stereotactic body radiation therapy (not recorded which). The origin of the receptors is a donor aged 50 or older with non-small cell lung cancer.

This clonotype occurred many times. This rearrangement joins TRBV28 to TRBJ1-1; 7 bases line up with TRBD1. Germline lookup yields CDR1 MDHEN and CDR2 SYDVKM. The CDR3 has 15 amino acids. The J segment lost 1 base and the V segment lost 5 bases, leaving 7 bases of the junction unmatched. The DNA of the CDR3 is TGTGCCAGCAGTCGGGCAGGGGGAAAGAACACTGAAGCTTTCTTT. Translated: CASSRAGGKNTEAFF.

The rearrangement joins TRBV5-1 to TRBJ1-1; perhaps TRBD1 as D (5 bases). The CDR3 has 15 residues. Germline V CDR1 and CDR2: SGHRS, YFSETQ. The V end was cut by 4 bases, the J end by 0 bases, with 13 bases between. In DNA form, the CDR3 reads TGCGCCAGCAGCACGGGAGGAGGGGTGAACACTGAAGCTTTCTTT. Encoded protein: CASSTGGGVNTEAFF.

This clonotype was picked up many times. The DNA for the CDR3 is TGCAGTGCTAGTGGAGGGGCTACCAATCAGCCCCAGCATTTT. Translated, it gives CSASGGATNQPQHF. V is TRBV20-1 and J is TRBJ1-5, with D maybe TRBD1 (5 bases). The CDR3 spans 14 residues. The germline V gene encodes CDR1 DFQATT and CDR2 SNEGSKA (reference sequence). V was cut by 3 bases and J by 3 bases, with 12 bases left in between.

About this clonotype: The junction shows a germline mismatch at one end, possibly a read error. This chain connects TRBV7-2 to TRBJ2-5, with 9 bases that match TRBD1. There are 15 residues in the CDR3. Germline V CDR1 and CDR2: SGHTA, FQGNSA. The chain's CDR3 is CASSSLQGAGVTRYF. The CDR3 DNA sequence: TGTGCCAGCAGCTCATTACAGGGGGCTGGGGTTACCCGGTACTTC.

This clonotype came up many times. The J gene is TRBJ2-1, the V gene TRBV6-5, with 9 positions matching TRBD1. Germline lookup yields CDR1 MNHEY and CDR2 SVGAGI. CDR3 length: 15 residues. V shed 4 bases and J 3 bases; nucleotides not matched to a gene: 4. CDR3 nucleotides: TGTGCCAGCAGTTGGGGACAGGGACGCTACAATGAGCAGTTCTTC. It is translated as CASSWGQGRYNEQFF.

This clonotype was recorded at least ten times. The rearrangement uses TRBV11-2 and TRBJ2-7; TRBD1 aligns across 8 bases. From germline, CDR1 is SGHAT and CDR2 FQNNGV. Trimming removed 5 bases from V and 3 bases from J; junction bases left unmatched: 12. This CDR3 has 16 residues. The CDR3: CASSHMGGRGLYEQYF. The CDR3 DNA reads as TGTGCCAGCAGCCATATGGGCGGCAGGGGGCTCTACGAGCAGTACTTC. Looking up the rest from reference TRBV11-2 and TRBJ2-7 gives the full variable domain: EAGVAQSPRYKIIEKRQSVAFWCNPISGHATLYWYQQILGQGPKLLIQFQNNGVVDDSQLPKDRFSAERLKGVDSTLKIQPAKLEDSAVYLCASSHMGGRGLYEQYFGPGTRLTVT.

This clonotype was picked up many times. The CDR3 region has the DNA TGTGCCAGCAATAGGGACGGAGGCAATCAGCCCCAGCATTTT. Protein: CASNRDGGNQPQHF. The chain combines TRBV7-9 with TRBJ1-5; a weak D match, TRBD1 (5 bases). V gave up 7 bases and J gave up 2 bases, with 12 bases separating them. Looked up from germline, CDR1 is SEHNR and CDR2 is FQNEAQ (reference sequence). The CDR3 extends over 14 amino acids.

Many counts were recorded for this clonotype. The chain recombines TRBV12-3 or TRBV12-4 with TRBJ2-3; 9 bases line up with TRBD2. The CDR3 contains 16 residues. With V trimmed by 3 bases and J by 6 bases, 10 bases remained unmatched. CDR3 loop: CASSFASGVLSDTQYF. CDR3 coding DNA: TGTGCCAGCAGTTTTGCTAGCGGGGTCTTGTCGGATACGCAGTATTTT.

This clonotype has ten or more counts. This chain links TRBV27 with TRBJ1-1; unclear D gene. CDR1 and CDR2 from the germline V gene are MNHEY and SMNVEV (reference sequence). Trimming pared 5 bases from V and 11 bases from J, leaving 18 bases between. The CDR3 extends over 13 amino acids. DNA for the CDR3: TGTGCCAGCAGTCCCCTCGGGCCGTTCTGGGCTTTCTTT. Protein: CASSPLGPFWAFF.

This clonotype was counted many times. V and J are TRBV7-9 and TRBJ1-2; tentative D call: TRBD1 (6 bases). V was cut by 5 bases and J by 8 bases, with 15 bases left in between. The CDR3 has 13 residues. The germline gives CDR1 SEHNR, CDR2 FQNEAQ (reference sequence). This CDR3 reads CASSETGPGGYTF. In DNA, the CDR3 is TGTGCCAGCAGCGAAACAGGGCCGGGCGGCTACACCTTC.

This clonotype appeared many times. The V and J genes are TRBV19 and TRBJ2-1; D is ambiguous. In germline, CDR1 is LNHDA, CDR2 SQIVND (reference sequence). Deletions cut 0 bases from V and 4 bases from J, with 10 bases between. This CDR3 comprises 15 residues. This chain's CDR3 is CASSIDLGAYNEQFF. The CDR3 DNA reads as TGTGCCAGTAGTATAGATCTTGGAGCGTACAATGAGCAGTTCTTC.

This clonotype showed up many times. The genes are TRBV20-1 and TRBJ1-1; a weak D match, TRBD1 (5 bases). This CDR3 comprises 14 residues. Germline CDR1 reads DFQATT; CDR2 reads SNEGSKA (reference sequence). V was clipped by 1 base and J by 4 bases, with 13 bases between them. CDR3 loop: CSARGPVRGTEAFF. CDR3 DNA: TGCAGTGCTAGAGGCCCAGTGAGGGGCACTGAAGCTTTCTTT.

In its sample, this clonotype was seen many times. J is TRBJ2-3 and V is TRBV20-1, with 11 bases that match TRBD2. Germline CDR1 and CDR2: DFQATT and SNEGSKA (reference sequence). The V gene end was trimmed by 5 bases and the J gene end by 3 bases; junction bases not matched to a gene: 7. This CDR3 has 15 residues. The CDR3 reads CSARRTSGSTDTQYF. The CDR3 DNA reads as TGCAGTGCTCGGAGGACTAGCGGGTCAACAGATACGCAGTATTTT.

This clonotype appeared many times. The rearrangement uses TRBV11-2 and TRBJ1-5; D is uncertain. Trimming cost V 1 base and J 13 bases, with 17 bases left between them. This CDR3 comprises 14 residues. The germline gives CDR1 SGHAT, CDR2 FQNNGV. The CDR3 DNA follows: TGTGCCAGCAGCTTAGGGGTAGGGCTCAGCCCTCAGCATTTT. Amino acid sequence: CASSLGVGLSPQHF.

The chain employs TRBV5-4 and TRBJ1-1, with TRBD1 identical over 7 bases. The V gene end was trimmed by 2 bases and the J gene end by 2 bases; junction bases not matched to a gene: 12. The CDR3 is 17 residues long. From germline, CDR1 is SGHNT and CDR2 YYREEE (reference sequence). CDR3: CASSFPIGGGGNTEAFF. The CDR3 DNA reads TGTGCCAGCAGCTTCCCCATAGGAGGGGGCGGAAACACTGAAGCTTTCTTT.

In this sample, this clonotype turned up many times. This chain uses TRBV7-2 with TRBJ1-3; D is undetermined. The germline V gene has CDR1 SGHTA and CDR2 FQGNSA. CDR3 length equals 15 residues. The V gene lost 1 base and the J gene lost 0 bases, with 7 bases spanning the gap. The CDR3 spells CASSLGAASGNTIYF. The CDR3 coding sequence is TGTGCCAGCAGCTTAGGGGCCGCCTCTGGAAACACCATATATTTT. The full variable domain, rest sourced from reference TRBV7-2 and TRBJ1-3, is GAGVSQSPSNKVTEKGKDVELRCDPISGHTALYWYRQSLGQGLEFLIYFQGNSAPDKSGLPSDRFSAERTGGSVSTLTIQRTQQEDSAVYLCASSLGAASGNTIYFGEGSWLTVV.

With respect to this clonotype: One end of the junction is discordant with germline, which a read error may explain. The chain uses TRBV6-2 or TRBV6-3 and TRBJ1-2, with unresolved D. This CDR3 region has 16 residues. CDR1 and CDR2 (germline): MNHEY, SVGEGT. CDR3: CANSEIGMKLSGGYTF. DNA for the CDR3: TGTGCCAACAGTGAAATCGGGATGAAGCTCTCGGGGGGCTACACCTTC.

This clonotype was detected ten times or more. The chain carries TRBV27 and TRBJ2-5; D is possibly TRBD1 (5 bases). The CDR3 is 14 amino acids. The ends were cut back, 5 bases at V and 0 bases at J, with 10 bases in the middle. Germline CDR1 MNHEY, CDR2 SMNVEV (reference sequence). For the CDR3, the DNA is TGTGCCAGCAGTCTCGACAGCTACCAAGAGACCCAGTACTTC. This encodes CASSLDSYQETQYF.

Ten or more counts support this clonotype. The chain uses TRBV6-2 or TRBV6-3 and TRBJ2-3, with D perhaps TRBD2 (7 bases). V dropped 2 bases and J dropped 2 bases, with 11 bases sitting between them. Per the germline V gene, CDR1 is MNHEY and CDR2 is SVGEGT. The CDR3 spans 15 residues. CDR3 DNA: TGTGCCAGCAGTTACGACGGGGGGCCCACAGATACGCAGTATTTT. Protein sequence: CASSYDGGPTDTQYF.

With regard to this clonotype: A much larger clone lies one base from this, so it may be a read error. The V call is TRBV20-1, the J call TRBJ2-1; TRBD2 matches at 11 bases. The CDR3 totals 17 residues. Germline assignment: CDR1 DFQATT and CDR2 SNEGSKA (reference sequence). The CDR3 region has the DNA TGCAGTGCTAGATCCCTTCCGGGACTAGCGGTCCCCGGGGGAGAGATCTTC. Its translation is CSARSLPGLAVPGGEIF.

The sample holds many counts of this clonotype. This chain uses TRBV4-3 with TRBJ2-3, with a tentative D call TRBD1 (5 bases). The CDR3 extends over 15 amino acids. V shed 0 bases and J shed 6 bases, with 13 bases lying between them. Germline lookup yields CDR1 LGHNA and CDR2 YSLEER. Written as DNA, the CDR3 is TGCGCCAGCAGCCAAGACCCAGGGAAGACGGATACGCAGTATTTT. Residues: CASSQDPGKTDTQYF.

This clonotype was seen repeatedly, ten times or more. The chain joins TRBV19 to TRBJ1-5; 8 nucleotides agree with TRBD1. This CDR3 comprises 15 residues. Trimming cost V 4 bases and J 6 bases; bases outside gene matches: 8. The germline V gene encodes CDR1 LNHDA and CDR2 SQIVND (reference sequence). CDR3 sequence reads: CASSTLDREGQPQHF. In DNA, the CDR3 is TGTGCCAGTAGTACTTTGGACAGGGAGGGTCAGCCCCAGCATTTT.

This clonotype has a count of ten or more. This sequence joins TRBV29-1 and TRBJ1-5; 8 bases are a match to TRBD1. Germline-derived CDR1 and CDR2 are SQVTM and ANQGSEA. V gave up 4 bases and J gave up 8 bases; unmatched junction bases: 4. This CDR3 spans 12 amino acids. The DNA of the CDR3 is TGCAGCGTTGGAGACAGGGGTGAGCCCCAGCATTTT. It translates to CSVGDRGEPQHF.

The rearrangement uses TRBV6-2 or TRBV6-3 and TRBJ1-1; D not resolved. The V end lost 5 bases, the J end lost 5 bases, and 15 bases lay between the germline ends. The CDR3 spans 14 residues. Germline CDR1 reads MNHEY; CDR2 reads SVGEGT. The CDR3 nucleotides are TGTGCCAGCAGTGGCCGAGAAGTAAGAACTGAAGCTTTCTTT. Protein product: CASSGREVRTEAFF.

In regard to this clonotype: A much larger clone sits a single nucleotide away, making a read error possible. This chain uses TRBV20-1 with TRBJ1-1; maybe TRBD1 (6 bases). The CDR3 runs 14 residues. From germline, CDR1 is DFQATT and CDR2 SNEGSKA (reference sequence). The CDR3 is CSTRDGGLSTEAFF. The CDR3 DNA reads as TGCAGTACTAGAGACGGGGGGCTGAGCACTGAAGCTTTCTTT.

The chain carries TRBV28 and TRBJ2-7; no reliable D call. The V gene's germline CDR1 is MDHEN and CDR2 SYDVKM. Trimming pared 6 bases from V and 0 bases from J, leaving 18 bases between. The CDR3 sequence is 16 residues long. The chain's CDR3 is CASSLDLARSSYEQYF. The CDR3 DNA reads TGTGCCAGCAGCCTCGACTTGGCTAGGAGCTCCTACGAGCAGTACTTC.

This clonotype showed up many times. This chain connects TRBV12-3 or TRBV12-4 to TRBJ2-7; the D gene is possibly TRBD2 (6 bases). Trimming took 2 bases from V and 6 from J, leaving 11 bases between them. The CDR3 contains 13 residues. The CDR3 loop is CASSLSRDSEQYF. CDR3 bases: TGTGCCAGCAGTTTATCCAGGGACTCCGAGCAGTACTTC.

This chain joins TRBV28 and TRBJ2-7; no clear D. CDR3 length: 16 amino acids. Per the germline V gene, CDR1 is MDHEN and CDR2 is SYDVKM. V lost 1 base, J lost 6 bases, and 19 bases lay in between. The CDR3 coding sequence is TGTGCCAGCAGTTTATATGGGCATGGGTTCGGTGGCGAGCAGTACTTC. Protein: CASSLYGHGFGGEQYF.

Concerning this clonotype itself: This is likely an artifact of a read error, given a far larger clone one base away. The gene calls are TRBV7-9 and TRBJ2-2; 9 nucleotides align to TRBD2. Germline CDR1 is SEHNR and CDR2 is FQNEAQ (reference sequence). The CDR3 is 16 residues long. The V and J ends lost 6 bases and 7 bases, in that order; junction bases with no gene match: 12. The CDR3 DNA reads TGTGCCAGCAGTACAAATCCGGGACTAGCCGGCGGGGAGCTGTTTTTT. Amino acid sequence: CASSTNPGLAGGELFF.

This clonotype was observed many times. The chain couples TRBV20-1 to TRBJ2-6; D is undetermined. V gave up 3 bases and J gave up 1 base, with 7 bases separating them. There are 14 residues in the CDR3. Germline V gene lookup returns CDR1 DFQATT and CDR2 SNEGSKA (reference sequence). In nucleotides, the CDR3 is TGCAGTGCTAGTTCCGCGTCTGGGGCCAACGTCCTGACTTTC. This sequence encodes CSASSASGANVLTF.

Points on this clonotype: This may stem from a read error, because a much larger clone lies one nucleotide away. This chain connects TRBV18 to TRBJ2-1, with a tentative D call TRBD2 (6 bases). Germline lookup yields CDR1 KGHSH and CDR2 LQKENI. This CDR3 region has 15 residues. Trimming took 6 bases from V and 1 from J, leaving 13 bases between them. The CDR3 DNA sequence: TGTGCCAGCTCGGCGGGACTGGGATCCTACAATGAGCAGTTCTTC. It is translated as CASSAGLGSYNEQFF.

This clonotype was counted many times. The chain carries TRBV11-2 and TRBJ2-1; no definite D call. The CDR3 runs 14 residues. Germline CDR1 and CDR2: SGHAT and FQNNGV. V shed 1 base and J shed 7 bases, with 11 bases lying between them. CDR3 sequence (DNA): TGTGCCAGCAGCTTAGTTCTATTAAATAATGAGCAGTTCTTC. It codes for CASSLVLLNNEQFF.